This passage covers 3 T cell receptor beta chains from one sample sequenced in a study of shared clonotypes between healthy human individuals. TCRdb's table, derived via immunoSEQ multiplex PCR, lists solely in-frame clones and lacks some. The table has over 1.5 million clones, around 98% seen once. Sequencing input: naive CD4+ T cells sorted from blood. Subset given: CD45RA+ positively selected. The source of these receptors is a man aged 25-45 years in good health.

This sequence joins TRBV7-3 and TRBJ2-3, with D possibly matching TRBD1 (6 bases). The length of the CDR3 is 14 residues. Germline CDR1 is SGHTA and CDR2 is FQGTGA. V lost 2 bases and J 0 bases, leaving 6 bases between the germline ends. The CDR3 DNA is TGTGCCAGCAGCTTAGACAGGAGCACAGATACGCAGTATTTT. Translation gives CASSLDRSTDTQYF.

The chain recombines TRBV10-2 with TRBJ2-7; D call uncertain. V dropped 4 bases and J dropped 6 bases, with 16 bases sitting between them. CDR1 and CDR2 (germline): WSHSY, SAAADI. This CDR3 region has 14 residues. The CDR3 is CASSAFLQEGEQYF. The CDR3 nucleotides are TGCGCCAGCAGTGCGTTCTTACAAGAAGGCGAGCAGTACTTC.

The J gene is TRBJ2-7, the V gene TRBV20-1; 7 bases align to TRBD1. CDR3 length equals 11 residues. CDR1 DFQATT and CDR2 SNEGSKA come from the germline V gene (reference sequence). J was trimmed by 7 bases and V by 1 base; bases with no gene match: 1. Here the CDR3 reads CSARVGQEQYF. The CDR3 nucleotides are TGCAGTGCTAGAGTGGGACAGGAGCAGTACTTC.